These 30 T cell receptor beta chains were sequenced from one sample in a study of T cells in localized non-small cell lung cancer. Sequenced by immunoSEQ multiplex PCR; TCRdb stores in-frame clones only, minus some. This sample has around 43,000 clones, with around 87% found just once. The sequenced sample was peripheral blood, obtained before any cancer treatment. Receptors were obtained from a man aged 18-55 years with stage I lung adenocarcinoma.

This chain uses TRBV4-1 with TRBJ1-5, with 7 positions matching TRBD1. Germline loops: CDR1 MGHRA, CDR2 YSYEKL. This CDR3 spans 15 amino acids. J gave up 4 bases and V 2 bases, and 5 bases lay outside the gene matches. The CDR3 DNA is TGCGCCAGCAGCCAACAAACACAGGGGAATCAGCCCCAGCATTTT. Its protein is CASSQQTQGNQPQHF.

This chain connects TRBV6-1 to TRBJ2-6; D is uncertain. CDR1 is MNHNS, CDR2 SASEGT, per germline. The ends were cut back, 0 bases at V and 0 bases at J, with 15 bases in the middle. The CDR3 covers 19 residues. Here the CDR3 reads CASSEALIHSYSGANVLTF. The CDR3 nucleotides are TGTGCCAGCAGTGAAGCGTTAATACACAGCTACTCTGGGGCCAACGTCCTGACTTTC.

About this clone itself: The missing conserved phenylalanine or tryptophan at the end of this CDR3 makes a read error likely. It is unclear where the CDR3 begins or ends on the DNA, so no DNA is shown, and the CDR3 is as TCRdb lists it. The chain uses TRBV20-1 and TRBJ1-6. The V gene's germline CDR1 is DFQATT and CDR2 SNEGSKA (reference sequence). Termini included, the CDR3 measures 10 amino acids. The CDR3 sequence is CSARVWCGCL.

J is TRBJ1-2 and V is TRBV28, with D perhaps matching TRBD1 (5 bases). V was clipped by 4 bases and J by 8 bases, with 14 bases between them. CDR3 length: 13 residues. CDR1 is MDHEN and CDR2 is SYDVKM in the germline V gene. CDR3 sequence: CASSSPSWDGYTF. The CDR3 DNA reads TGTGCCAGCAGTTCCCCTTCCTGGGACGGCTACACCTTC.

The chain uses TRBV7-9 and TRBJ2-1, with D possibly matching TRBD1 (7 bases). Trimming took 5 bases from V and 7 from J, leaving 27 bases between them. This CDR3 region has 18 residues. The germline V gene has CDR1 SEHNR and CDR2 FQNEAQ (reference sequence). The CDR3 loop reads CASSGARGRTGRVNEQFF. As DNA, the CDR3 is TGTGCCAGCAGCGGGGCAAGGGGGAGGACAGGAAGAGTAAATGAGCAGTTCTTC.

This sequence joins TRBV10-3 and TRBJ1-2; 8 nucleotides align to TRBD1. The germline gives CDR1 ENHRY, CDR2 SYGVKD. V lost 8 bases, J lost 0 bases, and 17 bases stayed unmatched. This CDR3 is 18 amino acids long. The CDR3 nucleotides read TGTGCCATCTCGCCCCTACCCGACAGGGGAGATCCTAACTATGGCTACACCTTC. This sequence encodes CAISPLPDRGDPNYGYTF.

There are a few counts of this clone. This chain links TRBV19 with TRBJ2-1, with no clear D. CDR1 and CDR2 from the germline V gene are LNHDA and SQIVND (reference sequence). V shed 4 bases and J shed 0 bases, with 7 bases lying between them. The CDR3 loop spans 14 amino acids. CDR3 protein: CASSSWSSYNEQFF. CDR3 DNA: TGTGCCAGTAGTAGCTGGAGCTCCTACAATGAGCAGTTCTTC.

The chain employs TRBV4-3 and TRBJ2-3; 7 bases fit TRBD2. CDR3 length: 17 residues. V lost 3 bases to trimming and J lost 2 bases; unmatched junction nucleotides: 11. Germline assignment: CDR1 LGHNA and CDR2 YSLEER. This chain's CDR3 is CASSQGSGRAITDTQYF. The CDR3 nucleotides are TGCGCCAGCAGCCAGGGATCAGGGAGGGCAATCACAGATACGCAGTATTTT.

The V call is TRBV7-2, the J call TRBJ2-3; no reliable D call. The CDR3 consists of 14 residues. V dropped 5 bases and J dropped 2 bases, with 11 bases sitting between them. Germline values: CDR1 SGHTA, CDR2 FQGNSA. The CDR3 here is CASSTGPFTDTQYF. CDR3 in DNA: TGTGCCAGCAGCACCGGACCCTTCACAGATACGCAGTATTTT.

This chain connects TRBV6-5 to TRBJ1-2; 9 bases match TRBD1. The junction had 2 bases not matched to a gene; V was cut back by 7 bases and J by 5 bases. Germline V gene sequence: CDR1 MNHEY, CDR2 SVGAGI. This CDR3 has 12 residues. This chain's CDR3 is CASIGTGYGYTF. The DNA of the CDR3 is TGTGCCAGCATTGGGACAGGGTATGGCTACACCTTC.

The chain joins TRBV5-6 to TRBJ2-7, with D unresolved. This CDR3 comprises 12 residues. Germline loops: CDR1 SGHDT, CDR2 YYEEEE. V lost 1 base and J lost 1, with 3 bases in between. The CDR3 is CASSLRSYEQYF. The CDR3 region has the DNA TGTGCCAGCAGCTTGAGGTCCTACGAGCAGTACTTC.

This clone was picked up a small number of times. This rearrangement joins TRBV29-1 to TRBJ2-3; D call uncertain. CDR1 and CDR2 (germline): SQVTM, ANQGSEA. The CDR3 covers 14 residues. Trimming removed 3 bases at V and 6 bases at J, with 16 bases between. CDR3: CSVEVGQPGDTQYF. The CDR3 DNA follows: TGCAGCGTTGAGGTCGGTCAGCCCGGGGATACGCAGTATTTT.

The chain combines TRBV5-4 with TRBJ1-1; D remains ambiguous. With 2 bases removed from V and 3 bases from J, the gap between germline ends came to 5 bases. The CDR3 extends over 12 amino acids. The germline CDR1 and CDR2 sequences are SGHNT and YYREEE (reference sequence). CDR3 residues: CASSFGYTEAFF. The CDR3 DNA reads TGTGCCAGCAGCTTCGGTTACACTGAAGCTTTCTTT.

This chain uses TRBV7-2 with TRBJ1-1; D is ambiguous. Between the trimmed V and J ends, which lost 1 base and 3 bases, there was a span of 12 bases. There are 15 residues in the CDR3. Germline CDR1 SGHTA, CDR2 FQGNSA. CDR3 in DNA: TGTGCCAGCAGCTTAGTCACATATAGCGACACTGAAGCTTTCTTT. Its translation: CASSLVTYSDTEAFF.

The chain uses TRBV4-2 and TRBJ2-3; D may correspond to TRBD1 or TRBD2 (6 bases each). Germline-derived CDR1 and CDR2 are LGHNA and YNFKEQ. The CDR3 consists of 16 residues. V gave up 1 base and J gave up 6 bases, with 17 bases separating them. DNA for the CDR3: TGTGCCAGCAGCCAAGCGAGTCCGGGGGCCCCCGATACGCAGTATTTT. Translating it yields CASSQASPGAPDTQYF.

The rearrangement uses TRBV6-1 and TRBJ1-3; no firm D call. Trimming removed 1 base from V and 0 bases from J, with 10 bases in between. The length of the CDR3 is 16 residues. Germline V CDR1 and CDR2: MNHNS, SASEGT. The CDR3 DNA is TGTGCCAGCAGTGAAGTCGGCAAGTACTCTGGAAACACCATATATTTT. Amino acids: CASSEVGKYSGNTIYF.

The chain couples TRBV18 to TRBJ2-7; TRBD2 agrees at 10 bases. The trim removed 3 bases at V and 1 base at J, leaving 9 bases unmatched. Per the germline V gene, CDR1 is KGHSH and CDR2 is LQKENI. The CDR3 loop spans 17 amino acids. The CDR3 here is CASSPSSGGASSYEQYF. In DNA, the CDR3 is TGTGCCAGCTCACCGTCTAGCGGGGGCGCATCTTCCTACGAGCAGTACTTC.

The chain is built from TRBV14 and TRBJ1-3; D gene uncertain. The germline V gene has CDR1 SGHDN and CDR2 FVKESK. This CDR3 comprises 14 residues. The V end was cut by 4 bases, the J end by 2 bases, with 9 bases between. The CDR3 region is CASSPLTPGNTIYF. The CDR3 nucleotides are TGTGCCAGCAGCCCGCTGACCCCTGGAAACACCATATATTTT.

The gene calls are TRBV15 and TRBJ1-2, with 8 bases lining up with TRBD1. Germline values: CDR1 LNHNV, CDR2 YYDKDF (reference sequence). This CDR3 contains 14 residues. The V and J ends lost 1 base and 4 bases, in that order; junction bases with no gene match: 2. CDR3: CATSRGDRSYGYTF. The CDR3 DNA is TGTGCCACCAGCAGAGGGGACAGGAGCTATGGCTACACCTTC.

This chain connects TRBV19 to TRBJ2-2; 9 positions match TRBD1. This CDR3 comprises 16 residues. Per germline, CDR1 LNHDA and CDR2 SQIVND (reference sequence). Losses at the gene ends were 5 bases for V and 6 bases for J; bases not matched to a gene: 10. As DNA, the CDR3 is TGTGCCAGTAGTCTGCGGACAGGGGTTTTTGCCGGGGAGCTGTTTTTT. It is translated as CASSLRTGVFAGELFF.

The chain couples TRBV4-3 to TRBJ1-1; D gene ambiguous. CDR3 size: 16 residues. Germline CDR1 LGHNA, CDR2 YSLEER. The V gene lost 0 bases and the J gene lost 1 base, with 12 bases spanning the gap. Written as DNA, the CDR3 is TGCGCCAGCAGCCAAGATCAGACCGGAAAGAACACTGAAGCTTTCTTT. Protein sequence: CASSQDQTGKNTEAFF.

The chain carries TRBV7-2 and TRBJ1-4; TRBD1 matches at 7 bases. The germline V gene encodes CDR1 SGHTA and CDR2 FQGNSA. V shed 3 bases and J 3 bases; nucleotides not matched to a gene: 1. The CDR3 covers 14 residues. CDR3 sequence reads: CASSFDRANEKLFF. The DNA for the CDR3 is TGTGCCAGCAGCTTCGACAGGGCTAATGAAAAACTGTTTTTT.

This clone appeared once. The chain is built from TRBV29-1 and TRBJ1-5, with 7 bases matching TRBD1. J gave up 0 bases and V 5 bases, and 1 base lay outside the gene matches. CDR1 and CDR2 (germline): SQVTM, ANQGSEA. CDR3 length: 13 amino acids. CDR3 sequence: CSVWTGSNQPQHF. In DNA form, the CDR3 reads TGCAGCGTTTGGACAGGTAGCAATCAGCCCCAGCATTTT.

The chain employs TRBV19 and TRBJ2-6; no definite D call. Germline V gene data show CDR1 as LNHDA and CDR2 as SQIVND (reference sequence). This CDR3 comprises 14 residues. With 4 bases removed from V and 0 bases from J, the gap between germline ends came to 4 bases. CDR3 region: CASSTDSGANVLTF. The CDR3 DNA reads TGTGCCAGTAGTACTGACTCTGGGGCCAACGTCCTGACTTTC.

CDR3 bases: TGTGCCAGCAGTTTTGGACTAGCGGTCCAAGAGACCCAGTACTTC. Protein product: CASSFGLAVQETQYF. The V and J genes are TRBV6-6 and TRBJ2-5; 10 positions agree with TRBD2. Germline CDR1 reads MNHNY; CDR2 reads SVGAGI (reference sequence). The trim removed 4 bases at V and 1 base at J, leaving 3 bases unmatched. The CDR3 spans 15 residues.

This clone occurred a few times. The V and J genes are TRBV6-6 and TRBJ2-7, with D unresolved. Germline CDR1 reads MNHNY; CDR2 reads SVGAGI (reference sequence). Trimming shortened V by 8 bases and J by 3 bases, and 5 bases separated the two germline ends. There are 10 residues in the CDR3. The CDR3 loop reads CASGSYEQYF. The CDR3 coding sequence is TGTGCCAGCGGAAGCTACGAGCAGTACTTC.

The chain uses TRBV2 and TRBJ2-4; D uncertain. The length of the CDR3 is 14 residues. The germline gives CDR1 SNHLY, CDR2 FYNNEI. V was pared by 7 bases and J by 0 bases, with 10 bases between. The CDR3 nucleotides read TGTGCCAGCAAAGAGTCTTTAGCCAAAAACATTCAGTACTTC. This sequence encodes CASKESLAKNIQYF.

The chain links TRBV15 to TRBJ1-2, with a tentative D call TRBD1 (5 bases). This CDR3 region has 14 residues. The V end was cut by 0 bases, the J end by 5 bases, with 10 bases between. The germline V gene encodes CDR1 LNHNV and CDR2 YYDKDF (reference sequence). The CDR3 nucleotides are TGTGCCACCAGCAGAGATGTGGGGGTATATGGCTACACCTTC. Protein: CATSRDVGVYGYTF.

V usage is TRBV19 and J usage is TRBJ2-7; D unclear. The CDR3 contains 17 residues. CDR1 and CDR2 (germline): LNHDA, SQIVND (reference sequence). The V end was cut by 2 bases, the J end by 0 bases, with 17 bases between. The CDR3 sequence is CASSISSVGLDSYEQYF. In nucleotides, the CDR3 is TGTGCCAGTAGTATATCCAGCGTAGGCCTAGACTCCTACGAGCAGTACTTC.

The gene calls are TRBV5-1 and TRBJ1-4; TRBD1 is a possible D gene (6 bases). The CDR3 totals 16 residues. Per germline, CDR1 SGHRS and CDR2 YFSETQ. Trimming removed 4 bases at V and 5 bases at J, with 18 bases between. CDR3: CASSLLGAGDNEKLFF. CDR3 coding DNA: TGCGCCAGCAGCCTGCTGGGGGCAGGGGACAATGAAAAACTGTTTTTT.